This is a list of T cell receptor beta chains from one sample in a study of regulatory T cells in long-lasting Graves disease. TCRdb re-called the multiplex PCR reads through MiXCR, storing one row per CDR3 protein. The sample contains around 340,000 distinct CDR3 sequences, around 20% of which appear only once. This specimen was peripheral blood mononuclear cells (PBMCs), taken when the disease was refractory, from a patient treated with antithyroid drugs. These receptors all come from a female donor with Graves disease. The CDR3 runs from the conserved cysteine through the conserved F or W. The D gene is left open where the match is weak. Clone size is shown for a subset of rows, as once, few, many or a class of expanded clone.

J,D,size,V,CDR3,DNA
TRBJ2-2,-,-,TRBV12-3/TRBV12-4,CASSLASGDIRELFF,TGTGCCAGCAGTTTAGCATCAGGAGACATCAGGGAGCTGTTTTTT
TRBJ2-3,-,few,TRBV3-1,CASSQAGTDTQYF,TGTGCCAGCAGCCAAGCAGGCACAGATACGCAGTATTTT
TRBJ2-5,-,many,TRBV10-3,CAISRDVERTQYF,TGTGCCATCAGCCGGGACGTCGAGAGGACCCAGTACTTC
TRBJ2-7,TRBD2,many,TRBV12-3/TRBV12-4,CASSPGRRRGASYEQYF,TGTGCCAGCAGTCCCGGTAGAAGGCGGGGGGCGAGCTACGAGCAGTACTTC
TRBJ1-1,-,-,TRBV10-3,CAISALLNTEAFF,TGTGCCATCAGTGCCCTGCTGAACACTGAAGCTTTCTTT
TRBJ2-7,-,-,TRBV28,CASRRDGFLKQYF,TGTGCCAGCAGAAGGGACGGCTTCCTGAAGCAGTACTTC
TRBJ1-2,TRBD1,many,TRBV7-2,CASIARGTYGYTF,TGTGCCAGCATTGCCAGGGGGACCTATGGCTACACCTTC
TRBJ1-6,-,many,TRBV12-3/TRBV12-4,CASSSPGLSSPLHF,TGTGCCAGCAGCTCCCCGGGGCTGAGCTCACCCCTCCACTTT
TRBJ2-7,-,few,TRBV12-3/TRBV12-4,CASSVDEAKVGYEQYF,TGTGCCAGCAGCGTAGACGAGGCGAAAGTCGGCTACGAGCAGTACTTC
TRBJ1-1,-,-,TRBV5-1,CASSELGGFGVKGSEAFF,TGCGCCAGCAGCGAATTAGGTGGTTTCGGGGTCAAGGGTTCTGAAGCTTTCTTT
TRBJ1-5,-,many,TRBV7-2,CASSLQGNQPQHF,TGTGCCAGCAGCTTACAGGGGAATCAGCCCCAGCATTTT
TRBJ1-6,TRBD1,many,TRBV7-2,CASSTTGGGTPLHF,TGTGCCAGCAGCACGACAGGGGGCGGAACACCCCTCCACTTT
TRBJ1-2,-,many,TRBV7-2,CASSPERNYGYTF,TGTGCCAGCAGCCCCGAGCGGAACTATGGCTACACCTTC
TRBJ1-4,-,few,TRBV6-2/TRBV6-3,CASTGGGKLFF,TGTGCCAGCACCGGAGGGGGAAAACTGTTTTTT